A single T cell receptor (beta chain) is shown here with its context. Amplification by 5'RACE using constant-segment primers produced TCR alpha and TCR beta cDNA libraries that carried sample barcodes and UMIs. Each CDR3 protein is one row after TCRdb ran MiXCR on the 5' RACE reads. This sample has 350,000 to 450,000 distinct CDR3 sequences; approximately 25% occur once, and the top ten carry around 8.7%. This sample is part of a study of T-cell memory formation after mild COVID-19. Germline CDR1 is SGHDT and CDR2 is YYEEEE. V lost 1 base to trimming and J lost 4 bases; unmatched junction nucleotides: 8. CDR3 length: 17 amino acids.

Specimen: PBMCs or a T cell subset sorted from them (not recorded which). This sequence was found in an adult woman who had mild COVID-19 (a few samples of this study predate the infection). Cell type and time point are not known. The chain recombines TRBV5-6 with TRBJ2-5; TRBD2 aligns across 12 bases. The CDR3 DNA follows: TGTGCCAGCAGCTTGCTTGCTAGCGGGGGGGCCAGAGAGACCCAGTACTTC. It translates to CASSLLASGGARETQYF.